This T cell receptor (beta chain) was identified in a study of T-cell reconstitution after alpha-beta-depleted transplantation in children. Germline trimming cut 1 base from V and 3 bases from J; bases unmatched to any gene: 6. CDR1 and CDR2 from the germline V gene are SGHTA and FQGNSA. The CDR3 loop spans 17 amino acids. This clonotype was seen only a few times. During its preparation, the TCRbeta library received unique molecular identifiers. A single record per CDR3 protein comes from TCRdb applying MiXCR to the PCR reads. The sample consists of some 280,000 distinct CDR3 sequences, about 10% of them appearing once.

The TCR originated in a human donor who donated a stem cell graft to a child with SCID. Sequences were derived from PBMCs from the stem cell graft donor, sampled from the stem cell graft. V usage is TRBV7-2 and J usage is TRBJ2-2; 9 nucleotides line up with TRBD2. In nucleotides, the CDR3 is TGTGCCAGCAGCTTAGGACGAGCGGGGGGATACACCGGGGAGCTGTTTTTT. It is translated as CASSLGRAGGYTGELFF.